The 20 T cell receptor beta chains given below trace back to one sample, sequenced in a study of blood T cell repertoires in COVID-19. Data came from immunoSEQ multiplex PCR; TCRdb stores just in-frame clones and leaves some out. The repertoire includes around 60,000 clones, about 90% of them detected once, and approximately 13% sits in the top ten. The specimen sequenced was peripheral blood. All receptors derive from a man aged 60 to 75 with active COVID-19.

The chain combines TRBV24-1 with TRBJ1-5; unclear D gene. Germline CDR1 KGHDR, CDR2 SFDVKD. The CDR3 is 16 amino acids. V shed 2 bases and J shed 0 bases, with 10 bases lying between them. The CDR3 nucleotides are TGTGCCACCAGTGATTCTCAGATACATAGCAATCAGCCCCAGCATTTT. Encoded protein: CATSDSQIHSNQPQHF.

The chain couples TRBV21-1 to TRBJ2-5; TRBD2, the table's D call, lacks a check against the DNA. TRBV21-1 is a pseudogene. The CDR3 runs to 15 residues. CDR3 protein: CASSKVRGAQETQYF. CDR3 DNA sequence: TGTGCCAGCAGCAAAGTGCGGGGGGCCCAAGAGACCCAGTACTTC.

V is TRBV5-4 and J is TRBJ2-5; TRBD2 aligns across 8 bases. V lost 4 bases, J lost 5 bases, and 7 bases stayed unmatched. Per the germline V gene, CDR1 is SGHNT and CDR2 is YYREEE (reference sequence). CDR3 size: 14 residues. The CDR3 reads CASSMGLVWETQYF. The CDR3, as DNA: TGTGCCAGCAGCATGGGACTAGTTTGGGAGACCCAGTACTTC.

The rearrangement uses TRBV7-8 and TRBJ1-1, with D maybe TRBD1 (5 bases). This CDR3 spans 13 amino acids. V was pared by 5 bases and J by 3 bases, with 10 bases between. From germline, CDR1 is SGHVS and CDR2 FQNEAQ. CDR3 coding DNA: TGTGCCAGCAGCCAAGACAGATACACTGAAGCTTTCTTT. Translated, it gives CASSQDRYTEAFF.

This clone was recorded only once. J is TRBJ2-7 and V is TRBV30; TRBD1 agrees at 10 bases. With 4 bases clipped from V and 5 bases from J, the junction kept 8 bases outside the gene matches. This CDR3 region has 14 residues. Germline lookup yields CDR1 GTSNPN and CDR2 SVGIG (reference sequence). The CDR3 reads CAWKETGGLNEQYF. The CDR3 DNA reads TGTGCCTGGAAGGAGACAGGGGGCCTTAACGAGCAGTACTTC.

The CDR3 loop reads CASRPTPRELYGYTF. For the CDR3, the DNA is TGTGCAAGTCGACCTACGCCGAGGGAGCTCTATGGCTACACCTTC. This rearrangement joins TRBV12-2 to TRBJ1-2. TRBV12-2 is reported as a pseudogene. The CDR3 runs to 15 residues.

The chain joins TRBV27 to TRBJ1-5, with 7 bases fitting TRBD1. There are 13 residues in the CDR3. Germline assignment: CDR1 MNHEY and CDR2 SMNVEV (reference sequence). The J segment lost 7 bases and the V segment lost 4 bases, leaving 4 bases of the junction unmatched. The CDR3 loop reads CASSSIQGQPQHF. Written as DNA, the CDR3 is TGTGCCAGCAGTTCCATACAGGGGCAGCCCCAGCATTTT.

The genes are TRBV28 and TRBJ1-3; no firm D call. Germline CDR1 is MDHEN and CDR2 is SYDVKM. The V end lost 3 bases, the J end lost 0 bases, and 9 bases lay between the germline ends. This CDR3 contains 15 residues. This CDR3 reads CASSFPGPSGNTIYF. The DNA of the CDR3 is TGTGCCAGCAGTTTCCCAGGCCCCTCTGGAAACACCATATATTTT. Combining the CDR3 with reference TRBV28 and TRBJ1-3 gives the whole variable domain DVKVTQSSRYLVKRTGEKVFLECVQDMDHENMFWYRQDPGLGLRLIYFSYDVKMKEKGDIPEGYSVSREKKERFSLILESASTNQTSMYLCASSFPGPSGNTIYFGEGSWLTVV.

This chain links TRBV5-1 with TRBJ2-2, with TRBD2 matching 12 bases. Germline V gives CDR1 SGHRS, CDR2 YFSETQ. The CDR3 has 16 amino acids. V trimming: 9 bases; J trimming: 3 bases; junction bases outside the gene matches: 9. CDR3 loop: CATRLAGVVDTGELFF. The CDR3 DNA follows: TGCGCCACAAGACTAGCGGGAGTGGTGGACACCGGGGAGCTGTTTTTT.

Written as DNA, the CDR3 is TGTGTTCACCGGAAGGCGGGAGTCGGAGATACGCAGTATTTT. Amino acid sequence: CVHRKAGVGDTQYF. The chain uses TRBV28 and TRBJ2-3; TRBD2 matches at 7 bases. The CDR3 is 14 amino acids. Germline V gene data show CDR1 as MDHEN and CDR2 as SYDVKM.

The chain carries TRBV2 and TRBJ1-1, with TRBD1 as a possible D gene (5 bases). Germline CDR1 SNHLY, CDR2 FYNNEI. The CDR3 consists of 16 residues. V lost 7 bases and J 5 bases, leaving 23 bases between the germline ends. CDR3 sequence: CASKRGHRRVETEAFF. The CDR3 coding sequence is TGTGCCAGCAAAAGGGGTCATAGAAGAGTAGAAACTGAAGCTTTCTTT.

This clone was detected only once. V gene TRBV30 combines with J gene TRBJ1-1; a weak D match, TRBD1 (6 bases). Germline CDR1 and CDR2: GTSNPN and SVGIG (reference sequence). This CDR3 is 10 amino acids long. V was clipped by 5 bases and J by 11 bases, with 12 bases between them. Written as DNA, the CDR3 is TGTGCCTGGTTAGGGGGGGGTGCTTTCTTT. Amino acids: CAWLGGGAFF.

The rearrangement joins TRBV28 to TRBJ2-6; 11 nucleotides align to TRBD2. CDR1 and CDR2 from the germline V gene are MDHEN and SYDVKM. Trimming cost V 2 bases and J 2 bases; bases outside gene matches: 8. The CDR3 is 19 amino acids. As DNA, the CDR3 is TGTGCCAGCAGTTTAAGCGCTAGCGGGAGGTGGGCTGGGGCCAACGTCCTGACTTTC. This sequence encodes CASSLSASGRWAGANVLTF.

V is TRBV4-1 and J is TRBJ1-6; 9 positions match TRBD1. The V segment lost 0 bases and the J segment 13 bases; nucleotides outside the gene matches: 10. Germline V lookup: CDR1 MGHRA, CDR2 YSYEKL. CDR3 length: 16 amino acids. The CDR3 DNA reads as TGCGCCAGCAGCCAAGATAAGGACAGGGGCAGCTATCCCCTCCACTTT. This translates into CASSQDKDRGSYPLHF.

This sequence joins TRBV18 and TRBJ1-5; D is ambiguous. The CDR3 has 13 residues. Trimming took off 5 bases at V and 4 bases at J, with 9 bases between the two ends. Germline CDR1 and CDR2: KGHSH and LQKENI. The CDR3 loop reads CASSTGTNQPQHF. Here the CDR3 DNA reads TGTGCCAGCTCAACGGGAACAAATCAGCCCCAGCATTTT.

The J gene is TRBJ2-7, the V gene TRBV29-1, with 8 bases that match TRBD1. The trim removed 0 bases at V and 13 bases at J, leaving 8 bases unmatched. CDR1 and CDR2 (germline): SQVTM, ANQGSEA. CDR3 length: 12 amino acids. The CDR3, as DNA: TGCAGCGTTGAAGAGACCGGGACAGGCCATTACTTC. Amino acids: CSVEETGTGHYF.

The rearrangement joins TRBV19 to TRBJ2-2; 8 nucleotides agree with TRBD1. Germline V gene sequence: CDR1 LNHDA, CDR2 SQIVND (reference sequence). The CDR3 spans 16 residues. With 5 bases clipped from V and 4 bases from J, the junction kept 9 bases outside the gene matches. The CDR3 bases are TGTGCCAGTAGTCCCCAGGGACAGGTGTTCACCGGGGAGCTGTTTTTT. Translated: CASSPQGQVFTGELFF.

The table lists this clone with a few counts. The chain joins TRBV2 to TRBJ1-5; D is possibly TRBD1 (6 bases). Trimming took off 3 bases at V and 11 bases at J, with 17 bases between the two ends. This CDR3 region has 14 residues. The V gene's germline CDR1 is SNHLY and CDR2 FYNNEI. Here the CDR3 reads CASSDRTDNQAQHF. In nucleotides, the CDR3 is TGTGCCAGCAGTGATCGGACAGATAATCAAGCCCAGCATTTT.

This clone was seen a single time. The V gene is TRBV20-1, the J gene TRBJ1-6, with D perhaps TRBD1 (6 bases). This CDR3 has 15 amino acids. Germline CDR1 reads DFQATT; CDR2 reads SNEGSKA (reference sequence). Deletions cut 3 bases from V and 5 bases from J, with 14 bases between. The CDR3 nucleotides read TGCAGTGCTAGTATAACAGGGAAGAATAATTCACCCCTCCACTTT. Protein product: CSASITGKNNSPLHF.

The chain has TRBV19 and TRBJ2-3; TRBD2 might be the D (5 bases). Germline values: CDR1 LNHDA, CDR2 SQIVND (reference sequence). Trimming stripped 3 bases from V and 2 bases from J, with 15 bases between. This CDR3 contains 16 residues. The chain's CDR3 is CASSIRGADPTDTQYF. The CDR3 coding sequence is TGTGCCAGTAGTATTCGGGGAGCTGATCCCACAGATACGCAGTATTTT.